The clone carrying this TCR beta chain has a count of ten or more. This specimen belongs to a study of T-cell reconstitution after alpha-beta-depleted transplantation in children. Losses at the gene ends were 8 bases for V and 7 bases for J; bases not matched to a gene: 10. CDR3 length: 14 residues. It was with unique molecular identifiers that the TCRbeta library was prepared. TCRdb ran MiXCR on the PCR reads and lists one entry per CDR3 protein. The data contain roughly 500,000 distinct CDR3 sequences, approximately 13% of them seen just once; the ten biggest clones take up around 6%. The TCR originated in a human donor who donated a stem cell graft to a child with combined immunodeficiency. Sequences were derived from PBMCs from the stem cell graft donor, sampled from the stem cell graft. V is TRBV12-3 or TRBV12-4 and J is TRBJ2-1; 8 nucleotides align to TRBD1. The CDR3 DNA reads TGTGCCAGCGGGACCGGGACAGGCAATAATGAGCAGTTCTTC. This encodes CASGTGTGNNEQFF.